A selection of T cell receptor beta chains follows, all from one sample in a study of Ad26.COV2.S vaccination and SARS-CoV-2 variants. Sequencing was performed with immunoSEQ multiplex PCR; in TCRdb, only in-frame clones are kept and a portion is missing. The sample contains roughly 350,000 clones, roughly 91% of which appear only once. Sequencing used peripheral blood, obtained in a trial of Ad26.COV2.S vaccine versus placebo. Receptors were obtained from a person between 18 and 65 years old who received the Ad26.COV2.S COVID-19 vaccine or a placebo. CDR3s include the opening cysteine and the closing phenylalanine or tryptophan. Fields, in order: J gene, clone size, V gene, D gene, CDR3 protein, CDR3 DNA. The D gene is left open where the match is weak. Clone size, where shown, is once, few, many, or a class for clones that have expanded.

>TRBJ2-2|NA|TRBV19|TRBD2
CASRIPGLAAGELFF
TGTGCCAGTAGGATCCCGGGACTAGCGGCCGGGGAGCTGTTTTTT
>TRBJ1-2|NA|TRBV6-2/TRBV6-3|NA
CASSYSAGIVRGYTF
TGTGCCAGCAGTTACTCGGCAGGGATCGTACGTGGCTACACCTTC
>TRBJ2-1|few|TRBV6-5|NA
CASRDPGVNEQFF
TGTGCCAGCAGGGACCCAGGGGTCAATGAGCAGTTCTTC
>TRBJ2-1|NA|TRBV19|TRBD2
CASSIDGSGEPSSYNEQFF
TGTGCCAGTAGTATAGATGGCAGCGGGGAACCGAGCTCCTACAATGAGCAGTTCTTC
>TRBJ2-7|once|TRBV7-9|TRBD1
CASSPPGQGNEQYF
TGTGCCAGCAGCCCCCCGGGACAGGGGAACGAGCAGTACTTC
>TRBJ2-7|NA|TRBV28|NA
CASSFTGIYQQYF
TGTGCCAGCAGTTTTACTGGCATTTACCAGCAGTACTTC
>TRBJ2-5|NA|TRBV6-1|NA
CASSEFGNGETQYF
TGTGCCAGCAGTGAGTTCGGAAACGGGGAGACCCAGTACTTC
>TRBJ2-4|NA|TRBV4-2|NA
CASSQAGPLQNIQYF
TGTGCCAGCAGCCAAGCCGGTCCCCTCCAAAACATTCAGTACTTC
>TRBJ1-2|NA|TRBV19|NA
CASRSPQGANYGYTF
TGTGCCAGTAGGTCCCCACAGGGAGCTAACTATGGCTACACCTTC
>TRBJ1-1|once|TRBV19|TRBD1
CASSKGTGFFTEAFF
TGTGCCAGTAGTAAAGGGACAGGGTTTTTCACTGAAGCTTTCTTT
>TRBJ1-1|NA|TRBV4-1|NA
CASSQGTGNVADMNTEAFF
TGCGCCAGCAGCCAAGGGACCGGTAACGTAGCGGACATGAACACTGAAGCTTTCTTT
>TRBJ1-1|once|TRBV24-1|NA
CATSDWVWGSDTEAFF
TGTGCCACCAGTGATTGGGTGTGGGGGTCAGACACTGAAGCTTTCTTT
>TRBJ2-5|NA|TRBV7-2|TRBD1
CASSSGQGARETQYF
TGTGCCAGCAGCTCAGGACAGGGGGCCCGAGAGACCCAGTACTTC
>TRBJ1-5|NA|TRBV28|NA
CASDGEQDYSNQPQHF
TGTGCCAGCGATGGGGAGCAGGACTATAGCAATCAGCCCCAGCATTTT
>TRBJ1-5|once|TRBV7-9|NA
CASSLAGINQPQHF
TGTGCCAGCAGCTTAGCAGGGATCAATCAGCCCCAGCATTTT
>TRBJ2-7|NA|TRBV27|TRBD1
CASSYLDRFHEQYF
TGTGCCAGCAGTTATTTGGACAGGTTCCACGAGCAGTACTTC
>TRBJ2-7|NA|TRBV3-1/TRBV3-2|NA
CASSQDRDHYEQYF
TGTGCCAGCAGCCAAGACAGGGACCACTACGAGCAGTACTTC
>TRBJ2-2|NA|TRBV19|TRBD1
CASSTGTGHFDTGELFF
TGTGCCAGTAGTACCGGGACAGGGCACTTTGACACCGGGGAGCTGTTTTTT
>TRBJ2-7|NA|TRBV6-1|NA
CASSELTGSSYEQYF
TGTGCCAGCAGTGAATTAACGGGGAGCTCCTACGAGCAGTACTTC
>TRBJ1-5|NA|TRBV11-2|NA
CASSLGMGNQPQHF
TGTGCCAGCAGCTTAGGTATGGGGAATCAGCCCCAGCATTTT
>TRBJ2-6|NA|TRBV13|NA
CASSSTYSTSGANVLTF
TGTGCCAGCAGCTCGACTTACAGTACCTCTGGGGCCAACGTCCTGACTTTC
>TRBJ1-6|NA|TRBV2|NA
CASSSTSINSPLHF
TGTGCCAGCAGCTCGACTAGTATTAATTCACCCCTCCACTTT
>TRBJ1-6|NA|TRBV2|NA
CASSEASPLHF
TGTGCCAGCAGTGAAGCTTCACCCCTCCACTTT
>TRBJ2-3|once|TRBV6-5|TRBD1
CASRTGTGVTDTQYF
TGTGCCAGCAGGACCGGGACAGGGGTCACAGATACGCAGTATTTT
>TRBJ2-3|once|TRBV18|NA
CASSSRGQPTDTQYF
TGTGCCAGCTCATCGAGGGGACAACCCACAGATACGCAGTATTTT
>TRBJ2-1|NA|TRBV29-1|TRBD1
CSVEGQVNEQFF
TGCAGCGTTGAGGGACAGGTCAATGAGCAGTTCTTC
>TRBJ1-2|NA|TRBV6-5|TRBD1
CASTRTGEGYGYTF
TGTGCCAGCACGAGGACAGGGGAGGGCTATGGCTACACCTTC
>TRBJ2-3|NA|TRBV3-1/TRBV3-2|TRBD2
CASSQDWASGAGNTQYF
TGTGCCAGCAGCCAAGATTGGGCTAGCGGAGCTGGGAATACGCAGTATTTT
>TRBJ2-1|few|TRBV24-1|NA
CATSDKKGAYNEQFF
TGTGCCACCAGTGATAAAAAGGGAGCATACAATGAGCAGTTCTTC
>TRBJ2-7|NA|TRBV28|NA
CASSSPPIYEQYF
TGTGCCAGCAGTTCTCCCCCAATCTACGAGCAGTACTTC
>TRBJ2-1|NA|TRBV30|TRBD2
CAWAKVRSGRPYNEQFF
TGTGCCTGGGCTAAGGTCCGTAGCGGGAGACCCTACAATGAGCAGTTCTTC
>TRBJ2-1|NA|TRBV14|TRBD2
CASSSLAGAGNEQFF
TGTGCCAGCAGCTCGCTAGCGGGGGCTGGGAATGAGCAGTTCTTC
>TRBJ2-3|NA|TRBV28|TRBD2
CASSPLAGVTDTQYF
TGTGCCAGCAGCCCTCTAGCGGGAGTCACAGATACGCAGTATTTT
>TRBJ1-4|NA|TRBV7-6|NA
CASSAQQGSNEKLFF
TGTGCCAGCAGCGCCCAGCAGGGGTCTAATGAAAAACTGTTTTTT
>TRBJ1-1|NA|TRBV18|TRBD1
CASSRGQEMNTEAFF
TGTGCCAGCTCACGGGGACAGGAGATGAACACTGAAGCTTTCTTT
>TRBJ2-7|NA|TRBV18|TRBD2
CASSPRTSGENEQYF
TGTGCCAGCTCACCCCGCACTAGCGGGGAAAACGAGCAGTACTTC
>TRBJ2-3|NA|TRBV29-1|NA
CSVESPRELTDTQYF
TGCAGCGTTGAGAGTCCCCGAGAACTCACAGATACGCAGTATTTT
>TRBJ2-4|NA|TRBV27|NA
CASAPGQITRVAKNIQYF
TGTGCCAGTGCCCCTGGACAGATTACAAGGGTAGCCAAAAACATTCAGTACTTC
>TRBJ2-2|NA|TRBV27|NA
CASSFLTGELFF
TGTGCCAGCAGTTTTCTCACCGGGGAGCTGTTTTTT
>TRBJ1-5|NA|TRBV27|TRBD1
CASSNGQGHQPQHF
TGTGCCAGCAGTAACGGACAGGGCCATCAGCCCCAGCATTTT
>TRBJ2-7|NA|TRBV6-1|NA
CASSEVPGLSYEQYF
TGTGCCAGCAGTGAGGTCCCGGGACTCTCCTACGAGCAGTACTTC
>TRBJ1-5|NA|TRBV28|NA
CASSIYGRGNQPQHF
TGTGCCAGCAGTATTTACGGACGGGGTAATCAGCCCCAGCATTTT
>TRBJ2-7|NA|TRBV6-2/TRBV6-3|NA
CASTPVGHGPYEQYF
TGTGCCAGCACCCCCGTTGGACACGGACCCTACGAGCAGTACTTC
>TRBJ2-1|NA|TRBV29-1|NA
CSVSSLINSYNEQFF
TGCAGCGTCTCCAGCCTTATCAATTCCTACAATGAGCAGTTCTTC
>TRBJ2-1|NA|TRBV2|NA
CASFRASHNEQFF
TGTGCCAGCTTCAGGGCTAGTCACAATGAGCAGTTCTTC
>TRBJ1-1|NA|TRBV29-1|NA
CSVERGEAFF
TGCAGCGTTGAGCGGGGGGAAGCTTTCTTT
>TRBJ2-1|NA|TRBV28|TRBD2
CASSLYRTSGDNEQFF
TGTGCCAGCAGTTTATATAGGACTAGCGGGGACAATGAGCAGTTCTTC
>TRBJ1-2|NA|TRBV4-1|NA
CASSQLEGSRNGYTF
TGCGCCAGCAGCCAATTAGAAGGGTCGCGGAATGGCTACACCTTC
>TRBJ2-3|NA|TRBV30|NA
CAWSLGRGDTQYF
TGTGCCTGGAGTCTAGGACGTGGGGATACGCAGTATTTT
>TRBJ2-7|NA|TRBV11-2|NA
CASSLGGQTYEQYF
TGTGCCAGCAGCTTAGGGGGTCAAACCTACGAGCAGTACTTC
>TRBJ1-2|once|TRBV13|NA
CASSLGTGPIDGYTF
TGTGCCAGCAGCTTAGGGACAGGACCTATCGATGGCTACACCTTC
>TRBJ2-7|NA|TRBV7-6|TRBD1
CASSSRTGPQAYEQYF
TGTGCCAGCAGCTCTAGGACAGGCCCCCAAGCCTACGAGCAGTACTTC
>TRBJ1-1|NA|TRBV2|TRBD1
CASRPPRDRIEAFF
TGTGCCAGCAGACCACCCCGGGACAGGATTGAAGCTTTCTTT
>TRBJ2-5|NA|TRBV12-3/TRBV12-4|NA
CASSLGAETQYF
TGTGCCAGCAGTTTAGGTGCGGAGACCCAGTACTTC
>TRBJ2-1|once|TRBV24-1|TRBD2
CATSDPRGGQSNEQFF
TGTGCCACCAGTGATCCGCGGGGGGGCCAGTCCAATGAGCAGTTCTTC
>TRBJ2-2|NA|TRBV7-2|NA
CASSLTVGSGELFF
TGTGCCAGCAGCTTAACTGTGGGTTCCGGGGAGCTGTTTTTT
>TRBJ2-7|NA|TRBV19|NA
CASSIGIAYEQYF
TGTGCCAGTAGTATAGGGATCGCCTACGAGCAGTACTTC